This paragraph covers one TCR beta chain sequence. Its antigen is still unknown. Produced via immunoSEQ multiplex PCR; TCRdb's table is partial and in-frame only. The table includes tens of thousands of clones, approximately 86% detected once. This specimen comes from a study of OX40 agonist ivuxolimab in advanced cancers. Broader study findings: CD8+ T cells showed, on average, more clonal expansion than CD4+ cells.

Germline V CDR1 and CDR2: MDHEN, SYDVKM. V shed 6 bases and J shed 10 bases, with 16 bases lying between them. The CDR3 contains 14 residues. The sample here was CD4+ or CD8+ T cells sorted from blood, taken in a trial of the OX40 agonist ivuxolimab. The source is an adult with an advanced solid tumor such as melanoma, head and neck, liver or kidney cancer. The rearrangement joins TRBV28 to TRBJ1-6; D is uncertain. The CDR3 loop is CASSPTSPGSPLHF. As DNA, the CDR3 is TGTGCCAGCAGCCCGACATCACCGGGATCACCCCTCCACTTT.